The 8 T cell receptor beta chains below were found in one sample sequenced in a study of cytomegalovirus exposure and HLA in healthy donors (dated by TCRdb to about 2017). Library method: the immunoSEQ multiplex PCR assay. TCRdb obtained this table from immuneACCESS and retained in-frame rearrangements with V and J assigned. These tables miss some clones; where compared with another copy, unresolved V genes account for less than half of the shortfall, and the remainder is unexplained. This sample gives approximately 200,000 clones in total; roughly 82% of them show up just once. Roughly 13% of the sample goes to the ten largest clones. Sequences were obtained from PBMCs. These receptors originate from a woman in her 30s in good health and CMV-seropositive.

This sequence joins TRBV10-1 and TRBJ2-2; weak D call: TRBD1 (6 bases). The V end lost 0 bases, the J end lost 4 bases, and 18 bases lay between the germline ends. Germline CDR1 reads WNHNN; CDR2 reads SYGVQD (reference sequence). The CDR3 spans 18 residues. The CDR3 here is CASSESATGKRGTGELFF. The CDR3 DNA reads as TGCGCCAGCAGTGAGTCGGCCACAGGGAAGAGAGGCACCGGGGAGCTGTTTTTT.

The gene calls are TRBV30 and TRBJ2-2; D possibly corresponds to TRBD2 (6 bases). Deletions cut 3 bases from V and 2 bases from J, with 7 bases between. The CDR3 totals 13 residues. CDR1 and CDR2 from the germline V gene are GTSNPN and SVGIG (reference sequence). CDR3 bases: TGTGCCTGGAGGGGGGGAAACACCGGGGAGCTGTTTTTT. Its protein product is CAWRGGNTGELFF.

The chain combines TRBV7-2 with TRBJ2-2; D unresolved. Germline assignment: CDR1 SGHTA and CDR2 FQGNSA. Trimming stripped 3 bases from V and 4 bases from J, with 6 bases between. There are 13 residues in the CDR3. The CDR3 is CASSFSFTGELFF. CDR3 bases: TGTGCCAGCAGCTTTTCATTCACCGGGGAGCTGTTTTTT.

The chain uses TRBV29-1 and TRBJ2-7, with 7 bases identical to TRBD1. V shed 8 bases and J 7 bases; nucleotides not matched to a gene: 17. CDR3 length equals 14 residues. CDR1 and CDR2 from the germline V gene are SQVTM and ANQGSEA. The CDR3 bases are TGCAGCTTCTCGAAAGGACAGGTCTTCGGTGAGCAGTACTTC. It specifies CSFSKGQVFGEQYF.

Remarks on this clone: The sample has other DNA sequences that encode this CDR3 too. V usage is TRBV29-1 and J usage is TRBJ1-1; 9 bases line up with TRBD1. The CDR3 is 13 amino acids. In germline, CDR1 is SQVTM, CDR2 ANQGSEA. V gave up 4 bases and J gave up 1 base; unmatched junction bases: 1. This CDR3 reads CSVATGGNTEAFF. In DNA form, the CDR3 reads TGCAGCGTTGCGACAGGGGGGAACACTGAAGCTTTCTTT.

V and J are TRBV27 and TRBJ1-1, with a weak D call TRBD1 (6 bases). Germline CDR1 reads MNHEY; CDR2 reads SMNVEV (reference sequence). V shed 10 bases and J shed 3 bases, with 15 bases lying between them. CDR3 length equals 13 residues. CDR3 DNA: TGTGCCACCGCAAGGGGGAGGGACACTGAAGCTTTCTTT. The encoded protein is CATARGRDTEAFF.

The CDR3 DNA reads as TGTGCCAGCAGTTTACCCTCCGATGACTCCCACACCCTTAGCGGGAGATACAATGAGCAGTTCTTC. Amino acid sequence: CASSLPSDDSHTLSGRYNEQFF. The rearrangement joins TRBV27 to TRBJ2-1, with TRBD2 matching 9 bases. With V trimmed by 2 bases and J by 4 bases, 24 bases remained unmatched. CDR1 is MNHEY and CDR2 is SMNVEV in the germline V gene (reference sequence). CDR3 length: 22 residues.

The V gene is TRBV6-1, the J gene TRBJ2-7; 7 bases are a match to TRBD2. J gave up 3 bases and V 10 bases, and 15 bases lay outside the gene matches. The V gene's germline CDR1 is MNHNS and CDR2 SASEGT. The CDR3 has 15 amino acids. CDR3 region: CATLGRERIVYEQYF. CDR3 in DNA: TGTGCCACACTTGGGCGGGAGAGAATCGTCTACGAGCAGTACTTC.